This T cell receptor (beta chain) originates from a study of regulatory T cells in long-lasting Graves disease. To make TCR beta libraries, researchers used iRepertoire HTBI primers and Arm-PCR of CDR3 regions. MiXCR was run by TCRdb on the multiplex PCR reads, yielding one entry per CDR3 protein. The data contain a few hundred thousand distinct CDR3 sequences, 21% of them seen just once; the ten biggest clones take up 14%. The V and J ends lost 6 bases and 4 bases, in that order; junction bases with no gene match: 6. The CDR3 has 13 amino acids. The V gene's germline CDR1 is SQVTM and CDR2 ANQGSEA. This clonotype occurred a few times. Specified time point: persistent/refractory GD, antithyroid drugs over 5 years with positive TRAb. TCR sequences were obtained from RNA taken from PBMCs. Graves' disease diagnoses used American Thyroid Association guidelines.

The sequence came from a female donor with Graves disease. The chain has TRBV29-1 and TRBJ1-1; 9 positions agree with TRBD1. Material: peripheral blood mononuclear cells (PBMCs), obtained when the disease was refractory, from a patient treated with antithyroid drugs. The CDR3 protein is CSVDRDRVTEAFF. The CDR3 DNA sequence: TGCAGCGTGGACCGGGACAGGGTCACTGAAGCTTTCTTT.